This record concerns one TCR beta chain sequence. What it recognizes is unknown. Libraries were prepared by immunoSEQ multiplex PCR; TCRdb keeps only in-frame clonotypes and omits some of them. Altogether about 2 million clones are present, roughly 94% being singletons, with the ten largest covering 0.95% to 1.5%. Positive CCR7 selection of CD45RO-negative cells yielded the naive CD8 cells, and terminally differentiated effector memory CD45RA+ cells were excluded. This sample is part of a study of shared clonotypes between healthy human individuals. The CDR3 consists of 14 residues. Trimming took 2 bases from V and 9 from J, leaving 13 bases between them. Germline V CDR1 and CDR2: PRHDT, FYEKMQ (reference sequence). General study findings and limits: Generally, naive subsets (rather than memory subsets) showed larger estimated richness.

This receptor was obtained from a man between 18 and 29 years old in good health. What was sequenced was naive CD8+ T cells sorted from blood. This chain uses TRBV13 with TRBJ2-2; D is perhaps TRBD2 (6 bases). The CDR3 sequence is CASSLSGVPRELFF. DNA of the CDR3: TGTGCCAGCAGCTTATCGGGGGTCCCCCGGGAGCTGTTTTTT.